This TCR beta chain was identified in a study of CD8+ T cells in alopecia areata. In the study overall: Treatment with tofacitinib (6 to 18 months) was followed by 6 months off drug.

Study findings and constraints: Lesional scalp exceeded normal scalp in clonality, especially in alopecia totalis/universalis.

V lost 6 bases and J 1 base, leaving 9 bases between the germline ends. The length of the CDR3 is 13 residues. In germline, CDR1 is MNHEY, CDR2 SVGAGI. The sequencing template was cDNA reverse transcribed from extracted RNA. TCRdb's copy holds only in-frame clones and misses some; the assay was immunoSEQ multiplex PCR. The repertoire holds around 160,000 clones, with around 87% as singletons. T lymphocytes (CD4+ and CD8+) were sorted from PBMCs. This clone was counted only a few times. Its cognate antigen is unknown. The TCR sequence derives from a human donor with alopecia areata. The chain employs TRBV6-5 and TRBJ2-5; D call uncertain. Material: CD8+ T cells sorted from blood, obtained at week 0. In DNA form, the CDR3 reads TGTGCCAGCAGCCCTCGGCCCCAAGAGACCCAGTACTTC. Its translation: CASSPRPQETQYF.